These 25 T cell receptor beta chains share one sample of origin, sequenced in a study of T cell responses to AZD1222 COVID-19 vaccine. Generated by immunoSEQ multiplex PCR, the TCRdb table keeps only in-frame clones and is missing some. The sample holds over 130,000 clones, roughly 94% seen once. Material: peripheral blood, obtained on day 0 of AZD1222 vaccination. All receptors come from an adult in good health.

The chain recombines TRBV5-4 with TRBJ2-2; D is unresolved. There are 12 residues in the CDR3. Trimming removed 4 bases from V and 2 bases from J, with 3 bases in between. From germline, CDR1 is SGHNT and CDR2 YYREEE (reference sequence). CDR3 loop: CASSRNTGELFF. CDR3 bases: TGTGCCAGCAGCAGAAACACCGGGGAGCTGTTTTTT. Full variable domain (rest looked up from reference TRBV5-4 and TRBJ2-2): ETGVTQSPTHLIKTRGQQVTLRCSSQSGHNTVSWYQQALGQGPQFIFQYYREEENGRGNFPPRFSGLQFPNYSSELNVNALELDDSALYLCASSRNTGELFFGEGSRLTVL.

This clone has only one observation. The genes are TRBV12-1 and TRBJ2-3; TRBD2, the table's D call, lacks a check against the DNA. TRBV12-1 is noted as a pseudogene. This CDR3 is built from 15 residues. The chain's CDR3 is CASSARTSDSDTQYF. The CDR3 DNA reads as TGTGCCAGCAGCGCCCGGACTAGCGACTCAGATACGCAGTATTTT.

The chain has TRBV30 and TRBJ1-1; perhaps TRBD1 as D (6 bases). The V gene lost 3 bases and the J gene lost 0 bases, with 14 bases spanning the gap. Germline V gives CDR1 GTSNPN, CDR2 SVGIG (reference sequence). This CDR3 contains 15 residues. Written as DNA, the CDR3 is TGTGCCTGGAGGGGTAAGGACAGCTTGAACACTGAAGCTTTCTTT. Its translation is CAWRGKDSLNTEAFF.

This chain joins TRBV29-1 and TRBJ2-1, with D perhaps TRBD1 or TRBD2 (5 bases each). Per germline, CDR1 SQVTM and CDR2 ANQGSEA. The germline V and J ends were trimmed by 7 bases and 7 bases, with 20 bases remaining between them. The CDR3 is made up of 14 amino acids. The CDR3 spells CSGRDRGPANEQFF. The CDR3, as DNA: TGCAGCGGACGGGATCGGGGACCCGCGAATGAGCAGTTCTTC.

The chain is built from TRBV19 and TRBJ1-2; a possible D gene is TRBD1 (6 bases). Deletions cut 6 bases from V and 5 bases from J, with 13 bases between. The length of the CDR3 is 13 residues. Germline V lookup: CDR1 LNHDA, CDR2 SQIVND (reference sequence). CDR3 nucleotide sequence: TGTGCCAGTAGCCCGTCAGGGGATTATGGCTACACCTTC. Amino acids: CASSPSGDYGYTF.

This chain links TRBV4-1 with TRBJ2-2; 9 nucleotides align to TRBD2. V lost 4 bases, J lost 3 bases, and 12 bases stayed unmatched. CDR3 length: 18 residues. Germline-derived CDR1 and CDR2 are MGHRA and YSYEKL. This chain's CDR3 is CASSRVEAGGHDTGELFF. For the CDR3, the DNA is TGCGCCAGCAGCCGAGTGGAAGCGGGGGGCCACGACACCGGGGAGCTGTTTTTT.

This rearrangement joins TRBV3-1 (or the pseudogene TRBV3-2) to TRBJ1-2; D is unclear. V dropped 3 bases and J dropped 3 bases, with 11 bases sitting between them. Germline V CDR1 and CDR2: LGHDT, YNNKEL (reference sequence). CDR3 length: 14 amino acids. CDR3 DNA: TGTGCCAGCAGCCATAGGGCAGACCACTATGGCTACACCTTC. Its protein product is CASSHRADHYGYTF.

The V gene is TRBV5-6, the J gene TRBJ2-1; TRBD2 matches 10 bases. Germline lookup yields CDR1 SGHDT and CDR2 YYEEEE. V dropped 7 bases and J dropped 5; count of bases not matched to a gene: 6. CDR3 length: 14 residues. CDR3 DNA: TGTGCCAGCCATAGCGGGAGGTGGGACAATGAGCAGTTCTTC. This codes for CASHSGRWDNEQFF.

CDR3 in DNA: TGTGCCAGCAGTACCCAGGGTCGAACTGAAGCTTTCTTT. Translating it yields CASSTQGRTEAFF. V and J are TRBV6-6 and TRBJ1-1; D possibly corresponds to TRBD1 (5 bases). The CDR3 extends over 13 amino acids. The ends were cut back, 5 bases at V and 5 bases at J, with 12 bases in the middle. Germline CDR1 reads MNHNY; CDR2 reads SVGAGI (reference sequence).

V gene TRBV5-1 combines with J gene TRBJ2-7; no definite D call. The CDR3 consists of 8 residues. Germline V CDR1 and CDR2: SGHRS, YFSETQ. This CDR3 reads CASSSWGV. In DNA, the CDR3 is TGCGCCAGCAGCTCTTGGGGCGTC.

Only a few counts were recorded for this clone. This chain connects TRBV6-1 to TRBJ2-3, with D possibly called TRBD1 or TRBD2 (6 bases each). The CDR3 covers 15 residues. Germline V gives CDR1 MNHNS, CDR2 SASEGT. V was cut by 0 bases and J by 1 base, with 8 bases left in between. In nucleotides, the CDR3 is TGTGCCAGCAGTGAAGCGAGGGGGGGCACAGATACGCAGTATTTT. It specifies CASSEARGGTDTQYF.

A single count supports this clone. The rearrangement links TRBV11-3 to TRBJ2-1; maybe TRBD1 (6 bases). Germline CDR1 and CDR2: SGHNT and YENEEA. The CDR3 loop spans 12 amino acids. V was cut by 2 bases and J by 13 bases, with 12 bases left in between. Here the CDR3 reads CASSLSKGVQFF. In nucleotides, the CDR3 is TGTGCCAGCAGCTTAAGTAAGGGGGTTCAGTTCTTC.

The CDR3 DNA is TGTGCCAGCAGGAGCAGCGGCGGCACTGAAGCTTTCTTT. It translates to CASRSSGGTEAFF. The chain combines TRBV27 with TRBJ1-1; the D is unclear. The CDR3 runs 13 residues. Trimming pared 6 bases from V and 4 bases from J, leaving 12 bases between. Germline values: CDR1 MNHEY, CDR2 SMNVEV (reference sequence).

The chain recombines TRBV24-1 with TRBJ2-1; TRBD2 matches 9 bases. Trimming at V came to 4 bases and at J to 5 bases, leaving 5 bases not matched to a gene. The CDR3 has 15 amino acids. Germline-derived CDR1 and CDR2 are KGHDR and SFDVKD. This chain's CDR3 is CATSDPTSGDNEQFF. CDR3 coding DNA: TGTGCCACCAGTGACCCGACTAGCGGAGACAATGAGCAGTTCTTC.

The J gene is TRBJ2-5, the V gene TRBV2, with D possibly TRBD1 on 5 matching bases. V was trimmed by 1 base and J by 4 bases, leaving 13 bases between them. There are 15 residues in the CDR3. CDR1 is SNHLY, CDR2 FYNNEI, per germline. CDR3 nucleotides: TGTGCCAGCAGTGAAGGCAGGGTTAGGGGAGAGACCCAGTACTTC. Protein product: CASSEGRVRGETQYF.

The rearrangement joins TRBV2 to TRBJ2-7, with D perhaps matching TRBD1 or TRBD2 (5 bases each). The CDR3 has 14 amino acids. Deletions cut 8 bases from V and 2 bases from J, with 16 bases between. Germline V CDR1 and CDR2: SNHLY, FYNNEI. The CDR3 DNA sequence: TGTGCCAGCTCTAGGGGTACGGGGACCTACGAGCAGTACGTC. Protein: CASSRGTGTYEQYV.

V and J are TRBV6-5 and TRBJ2-7; 8 bases map to TRBD1. Germline V gene lookup returns CDR1 MNHEY and CDR2 SVGAGI. The CDR3 runs 15 residues. V was clipped by 6 bases and J by 3 bases; unmatched bases: 10. CDR3 DNA sequence: TGTGCCAGCAGGGCCGCAGGGGGCGCGGTCTACGAGCAGTACGTC. This codes for CASRAAGGAVYEQYV.

This clone was found once. This chain joins TRBV5-4 and TRBJ2-7; TRBD1 matches 9 bases. CDR1 and CDR2 from the germline V gene are SGHNT and YYREEE (reference sequence). Trimming removed 3 bases from V and 1 base from J; junction bases left unmatched: 2. The CDR3 covers 14 residues. The CDR3 nucleotides are TGTGCCAGCAGCTCCGGGACAGGGTCCTACGAGCAGTACGTC. Its protein is CASSSGTGSYEQYV.

This clone occurred once. V is TRBV19 and J is TRBJ2-6, with TRBD1 matching over 12 bases. CDR1 LNHDA and CDR2 SQIVND come from the germline V gene (reference sequence). This CDR3 region has 17 residues. V lost 6 bases, J lost 4 bases, and 7 bases stayed unmatched. The CDR3 DNA reads as TGTGCCAGTAGCTCGGGACAGGGGGCACGAGGGGCCAACGTCCTGACTTTC. Translation gives CASSSGQGARGANVLTF.

The V and J genes are TRBV4-2 and TRBJ1-4, with 8 bases lining up with TRBD1. V lost 2 bases and J lost 3; bases outside the gene matches: 2. The CDR3 loop spans 15 amino acids. The germline V gene encodes CDR1 LGHNA and CDR2 YNFKEQ. The CDR3 DNA follows: TGTGCCAGCAGCCAACTACAGGGGGCTAATGAAAAACTGTTTTTT. Translated, it gives CASSQLQGANEKLFF.

The chain employs TRBV18 and TRBJ1-2; no definite D call. The V gene lost 2 bases and the J gene lost 6 bases, with 10 bases spanning the gap. The V gene's germline CDR1 is KGHSH and CDR2 LQKENI. This CDR3 contains 13 residues. The CDR3 loop reads CASSPRTEDGYTF. CDR3 DNA sequence: TGTGCCAGCTCACCAAGAACAGAGGATGGCTACACCTTC.

In nucleotides, the CDR3 is TGTGCCAGCAGACCGAGGACCTACAACTATGGCTACACCTTC. This gives the protein CASRPRTYNYGYTF. This chain joins TRBV6-6 and TRBJ1-2; no definite D call. The CDR3 covers 14 residues. Trimming cost V 6 bases and J 2 bases, with 13 bases left between them. Germline V gene lookup returns CDR1 MNHNY and CDR2 SVGAGI (reference sequence).

This clone has more than one count but fewer than ten. The chain employs TRBV19 and TRBJ1-2; 8 bases line up with TRBD1. Germline V gene lookup returns CDR1 LNHDA and CDR2 SQIVND (reference sequence). With V trimmed by 5 bases and J by 8 bases, 7 bases remained unmatched. The CDR3 sequence is 13 residues long. Here the CDR3 DNA reads TGTGCCAGTAGTCCAGACAGGGGCTACGGCTACACCTTC. Translating it yields CASSPDRGYGYTF. Based on the CDR3 plus reference TRBV19 and TRBJ1-2, the full variable domain is DGGITQSPKYLFRKEGQNVTLSCEQNLNHDAMYWYRQDPGQGLRLIYYSQIVNDFQKGDIAEGYSVSREKKESFPLTVTSAQKNPTAFYLCASSPDRGYGYTFGSGTRLTVV.

This sequence joins TRBV5-4 and TRBJ2-5; 11 nucleotides line up with TRBD2. Germline values: CDR1 SGHNT, CDR2 YYREEE (reference sequence). CDR3 length: 16 residues. The ends lost 3 bases at V and 2 bases at J; junction bases unmatched: 6. The CDR3, as DNA: TGTGCCAGCAGCTCGGGACTAGCGGCGGTACAAGAGACCCAGTACTTC. It yields the protein CASSSGLAAVQETQYF.

The chain employs TRBV5-1 and TRBJ2-5; TRBD2 matches 7 bases. The J segment lost 2 bases and the V segment lost 4 bases, leaving 11 bases of the junction unmatched. The CDR3 is made up of 16 amino acids. Germline lookup yields CDR1 SGHRS and CDR2 YFSETQ. This CDR3 reads CASSTLGTGGQETQYF. CDR3 DNA sequence: TGCGCCAGCAGCACTCTGGGAACGGGGGGACAAGAGACCCAGTACTTC.